The present T cell receptor (beta chain) was sequenced within a study of monozygotic twins with inflammatory bowel disease (dated by TCRdb to about 2019). With respect to the entire study: A total of 28 monozygotic twin pairs were included in the full study, comprising nine German pairs (four IBD-concordant, five IBD-discordant) and 19 IBD-discordant Danish pairs. The search for disease-associated traits relied mainly on comparing IBD patients with their genetically identical healthy co-twins within discordant pairs. Each individual had, on average, about 151 000 unique TCRalpha sequences and 181 000 unique TCRbeta sequences available for analysis. Summary of the overall study and its limitations: Measured by the inverse Simpson index, TCRbeta repertoire diversity was lower in IBD patients than in their healthy co-twins. Different T cell subtypes could not be distinguished in the analysis. IBD patients shared fewer clonotypes with other individuals than healthy twins did, most markedly in patients showing signs of disease activity. No single strong signal or clonotype linked to IBD turned up in the results, so the idea that one exists was not supported. Concordant and discordant twins showed no difference in repertoire similarity, possibly because of limited statistical power. Differing immunosuppressive treatments among patients may have added background noise and inter-individual variability to the repertoires.

Comment on this clonotype: The antigen it recognizes is unknown.

Taken from cysteine to phenylalanine, the CDR3 has 16 residues. No DNA sequence was recorded. Reading the germline V gene gives CDR1 MNHNS and CDR2 SASEGT. From each donor, a 2.5 ml peripheral blood sample was drawn into PAXgene tubes and stored at -80 degrees C. Without any T cell sorting, total RNA was extracted from whole blood using the PAXgene blood miRNA kit on an automated QIAcube. Peripheral blood from monozygotic twin pairs concordant or discordant for inflammatory bowel disease was subjected to deep TCRalpha and TCRbeta repertoire profiling with unique molecular barcoding. Smoking habits were recorded for all twin pairs, and individuals were classified as current, former or never smokers. The protocol used for the library was 5' RACE. Preparation of each TCR library used 3,000 to 3,500 ng of total RNA. For each sample, cDNA synthesis was carried out in eight separate reactions using SMARTScribe reverse transcriptase. During cDNA synthesis, template switching introduced unique molecular identifiers that contained a 6-nucleotide sample barcode. Two nested PCRs of about 16 and 10 cycles amplified the TCRalpha and TCRbeta cDNA, and bead purification followed each PCR. Before amplification, the cDNA was both treated with uracil DNA-glycosylase and purified with the QIAquick PCR purification kit. The second PCR added Illumina TruSeq-compatible adapters along with sample-specific barcodes. TapeStation and Qubit were used to check library quality and concentration, and about 4.5 ng of each library was pooled. The pooled libraries were sequenced with 2 x 100 bp reads and custom sequencing primers on an Illumina HiSeq2500 single-index Rapid Run. Per the authors' processing: UMI-based consensus assembly with MiGEC version 1.2.6 was used to correct PCR and sequencing errors. MiXCR version 2.1.1 was used for V(D)J alignment, clonotype assembly and CDR3 extraction. To normalise gene usage, clonotype sharing and MAIT/NKT TCR abundance, the top 1000, 10 000 and 20 000 clonotypes in each sample were analysed. After downsampling to 27 000 UMIs, diversity was calculated as the inverse Simpson index using the vegan R package. Paired Mann-Whitney U tests on discordant twin pairs were used, with Benjamini-Hochberg multiple-testing correction. The reads underwent TCRdb reprocessing, giving one record for each CDR3 protein sequence and no DNA. The V and J calls and clone size are TCRdb's, not the authors'. The table kept for this sample lists approximately 200,000 distinct CDR3 sequences. The ten largest clonotypes hold roughly 1.5% of the sample.

The TCR was taken from a human donor with ulcerative colitis or Crohn's disease, or a healthy co-twin of an affected twin (not recorded which). This receptor chain uses TRBV6-1 and TRBJ2-4; TCRdb reports TRBD1, a call that lacks DNA to check it against. The sequencing input was blood. CDR3 reads: CASSEILGTEKNIQYF.